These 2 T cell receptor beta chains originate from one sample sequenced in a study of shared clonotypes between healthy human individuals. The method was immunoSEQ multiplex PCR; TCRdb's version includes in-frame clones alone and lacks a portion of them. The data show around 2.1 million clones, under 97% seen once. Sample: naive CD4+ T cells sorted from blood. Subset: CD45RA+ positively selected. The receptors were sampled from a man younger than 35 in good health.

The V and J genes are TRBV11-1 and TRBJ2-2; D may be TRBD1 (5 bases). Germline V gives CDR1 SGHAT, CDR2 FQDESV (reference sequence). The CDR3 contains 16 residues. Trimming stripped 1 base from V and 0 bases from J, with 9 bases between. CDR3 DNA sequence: TGTGCCAGCAGCTTAGTGGCCAGGGCGAACACCGGGGAGCTGTTTTTT. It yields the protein CASSLVARANTGELFF.

CDR3 in amino acids: CASSPNSLAGGKGEQYF. CDR3 nucleotide sequence: TGCGCCAGCAGCCCGAATTCTTTAGCGGGAGGCAAGGGCGAGCAGTACTTC. The rearrangement uses TRBV5-1 and TRBJ2-7, with 10 bases identical to TRBD2. This CDR3 has 17 amino acids. V shed 4 bases and J 6 bases; nucleotides not matched to a gene: 16. CDR1 is SGHRS and CDR2 is YFSETQ in the germline V gene.